Following are 4 T cell receptor beta chains from one sample sequenced in a study of response to subunit inactivated influenza vaccine. TCRdb reprocessed the RT-PCR reads with MiXCR, giving one entry per CDR3 protein. Among more than 150,000 distinct CDR3 sequences, approximately 8.7% were seen once, and the ten largest hold roughly 11%. The sample was non-naive T cells sorted from PBMCs, taken on the day of vaccination. Receptor source: a man aged 50-59 years who received an inactivated influenza vaccine.

The chain has TRBV19 and TRBJ2-7; TRBD1 might be the D (5 bases). The CDR3 has 13 residues. V was clipped by 5 bases and J by 5 bases, with 13 bases between them. Germline-derived CDR1 and CDR2 are LNHDA and SQIVND (reference sequence). CDR3 region: CASSGQGFDEQYF. The DNA for the CDR3 is TGTGCCAGTAGTGGGCAGGGTTTCGACGAGCAGTACTTC.

This clonotype was counted only a few times. The V call is TRBV7-2, the J call TRBJ2-6, with 12 nucleotides matching TRBD1. This CDR3 is built from 18 residues. J gave up 2 bases and V 0 bases, and 2 bases lay outside the gene matches. The V gene's germline CDR1 is SGHTA and CDR2 FQGNSA. DNA for the CDR3: TGTGCCAGCAGCTTAGCGGGGGACAGGGGGCCTGGGGCCAACGTCCTGACTTTC. This gives the protein CASSLAGDRGPGANVLTF.

This clonotype showed up just once. V usage is TRBV19 and J usage is TRBJ2-3; D gene uncertain. There are 14 residues in the CDR3. Germline CDR1 reads LNHDA; CDR2 reads SQIVND (reference sequence). V was trimmed by 0 bases and J by 3 bases, leaving 7 bases between them. The CDR3 protein is CASSIDHLTDTQYF. In DNA form, the CDR3 reads TGTGCCAGTAGTATAGATCATCTAACAGATACGCAGTATTTT.

This clonotype has only a few counts. The J gene is TRBJ1-2, the V gene TRBV5-1, with D possibly being TRBD1 (5 bases). The V end was cut by 4 bases, the J end by 6 bases, with 13 bases between. Germline CDR1 reads SGHRS; CDR2 reads YFSETQ. The CDR3 covers 13 residues. The DNA of the CDR3 is TGCGCCAGCAGCCCCTTCCAGGGCCATGGCTACACCTTC. Protein: CASSPFQGHGYTF.